These 32 T cell receptor beta chains were all obtained from the same sample, sequenced in a study of T cell repertoires in cytomegalovirus infection. The antigens of these receptors remain unknown. TCRdb re-called the reads with MiXCR, one entry per CDR3 protein. Seen here are hundreds of thousands of distinct CDR3 sequences, roughly a third observed once, and the top ten hold about 17%. This material consisted of cultured PBMCs, taken from culture after CMV antigen stimulation. These receptors came from a human donor in good health (CMV status not recorded). Some clones in this sample may be carry-over from other donors' samples.

The rearrangement uses TRBV7-2 and TRBJ2-3; a possible D gene is TRBD2 (5 bases). The CDR3 extends over 14 amino acids. The germline CDR1 and CDR2 sequences are SGHTA and FQGNSA. V lost 3 bases to trimming and J lost 2 bases, with 9 bases between them. CDR3 coding DNA: TGTGCCAGCAGCTTCCTAGCTACCACAGATACGCAGTATTTT. It is translated as CASSFLATTDTQYF.

The V gene is TRBV11-3, the J gene TRBJ2-1; no definite D call. CDR1 SGHNT and CDR2 YENEEA come from the germline V gene. Trimming removed 4 bases from V and 0 bases from J, with 10 bases in between. CDR3 length: 15 amino acids. The CDR3 nucleotides read TGTGCCAGCAGCTGTGTCGGTTGCTCCTACAATGAGCAGTTCTTC. Its protein product is CASSCVGCSYNEQFF. Full variable domain (missing parts from reference TRBV11-3 and TRBJ2-1): EAGVVQSPRYKIIEKKQPVAFWCNPISGHNTLYWYLQNLGQGPELLIRYENEEAVDDSQLPKDRFSAERLKGVDSTLKIQPAELGDSAVYLCASSCVGCSYNEQFFGPGTRLTVL.

This clonotype has more than one count but fewer than ten. The chain combines TRBV4-1 with TRBJ1-2, with 9 bases fitting TRBD1. The ends lost 2 bases at V and 0 bases at J; junction bases unmatched: 7. The germline V gene has CDR1 MGHRA and CDR2 YSYEKL. There are 17 residues in the CDR3. The CDR3 protein is CASSQPRQGVSNYGYTF. As DNA, the CDR3 is TGCGCCAGCAGCCAACCCCGACAGGGGGTATCTAACTATGGCTACACCTTC.

This clonotype was observed a few times. The chain carries TRBV28 and TRBJ1-5; D ambiguous. Germline CDR1 reads MDHEN; CDR2 reads SYDVKM. The CDR3 covers 17 residues. V lost 0 bases and J lost 0, with 12 bases in between. For the CDR3, the DNA is TGTGCCAGCAGTTTATGGGGCGGACCGAATAGCAATCAGCCCCAGCATTTT. It yields the protein CASSLWGGPNSNQPQHF.

The chain links TRBV12-3 or TRBV12-4 to TRBJ2-6; 11 bases match TRBD1. The CDR3 contains 20 residues. V was clipped by 4 bases and J by 1 base; unmatched bases: 12. CDR3 sequence (DNA): TGTGCCAGCAGTTCCCGGGACAGGGGGATAAAAGGGTCTGGGGCCAACGTCCTGACTTTC. It specifies CASSSRDRGIKGSGANVLTF.

This clonotype was counted between two and nine times. The V gene is TRBV29-1, the J gene TRBJ2-1; TRBD2 matches 13 bases. V was clipped by 8 bases and J by 8 bases; unmatched bases: 9. Germline lookup yields CDR1 SQVTM and CDR2 ANQGSEA. The CDR3 has 14 residues. CDR3 sequence: CSPLGLAGPDEQFF. For the CDR3, the DNA is TGCAGCCCCCTGGGACTAGCGGGACCCGATGAGCAGTTCTTC.

This clonotype has only a few counts. The chain carries TRBV7-2 and TRBJ2-3; 9 bases match TRBD2. V shed 2 bases, J shed 8 bases, and the junction held 11 bases outside the gene matches. The CDR3 totals 16 residues. Per the germline V gene, CDR1 is SGHTA and CDR2 is FQGNSA. CDR3 protein: CASSLIASGVQGTQYF. The CDR3, as DNA: TGTGCCAGCAGCTTAATTGCTAGCGGGGTTCAGGGTACGCAGTATTTT. Combining the CDR3 with reference TRBV7-2 and TRBJ2-3 gives the whole variable domain GAGVSQSPSNKVTEKGKDVELRCDPISGHTALYWYRQSLGQGLEFLIYFQGNSAPDKSGLPSDRFSAERTGGSVSTLTIQRTQQEDSAVYLCASSLIASGVQGTQYFGPGTRLTVL.

This clonotype was observed a few times. The chain has TRBV27 and TRBJ2-5; TRBD2 matches at 9 bases. Germline V gene sequence: CDR1 MNHEY, CDR2 SMNVEV (reference sequence). The CDR3 is 17 residues long. The V gene end was trimmed by 1 base and the J gene end by 5 bases; junction bases not matched to a gene: 11. The CDR3 region has the DNA TGTGCCAGCAGTTTATATGATCCTAGCGGGAATCCGGAGACCCAGTACTTC. Protein sequence: CASSLYDPSGNPETQYF.

The DNA for the CDR3 is TGTGCCACCAGCAGTACGGGGGTTGAAGAGACCCAGTACTTC. Amino acids: CATSSTGVEETQYF. This chain links TRBV15 with TRBJ2-5; D is perhaps TRBD2 (6 bases). V was pared by 3 bases and J by 3 bases, with 11 bases between. The CDR3 has 14 residues. The V gene's germline CDR1 is LNHNV and CDR2 YYDKDF (reference sequence).

This clonotype was counted a few times. For the CDR3, the DNA is TGTGCCAGCAGTTCCTACGAGGGACAGGGTTTCGCAGATACGCAGTATTTT. It yields the protein CASSSYEGQGFADTQYF. This chain joins TRBV27 and TRBJ2-3, with 9 bases lining up with TRBD1. This CDR3 has 17 residues. Looked up from germline, CDR1 is MNHEY and CDR2 is SMNVEV (reference sequence). Trimming at V came to 4 bases and at J to 4 bases, leaving 12 bases not matched to a gene.

This chain uses TRBV19 with TRBJ2-7; 12 bases align to TRBD2. The CDR3 has 14 residues. The junction had 1 base not matched to a gene; V was cut back by 5 bases and J by 2 bases. Germline V gene lookup returns CDR1 LNHDA and CDR2 SQIVND (reference sequence). Written as DNA, the CDR3 is TGTGCCAGTAGTCCTAGCGGGAGGGCCTACGAGCAGTACTTC. It specifies CASSPSGRAYEQYF. Full variable domain (outside the CDR3, taken from reference TRBV19 and TRBJ2-7): DGGITQSPKYLFRKEGQNVTLSCEQNLNHDAMYWYRQDPGQGLRLIYYSQIVNDFQKGDIAEGYSVSREKKESFPLTVTSAQKNPTAFYLCASSPSGRAYEQYFGPGTRLTVT.

For the CDR3, the DNA is TGTGCCAGTATCAGGGGAGCAACTCGGGGTGAGCAGTTCTTC. Its translation: CASIRGATRGEQFF. This chain joins TRBV7-2 and TRBJ2-1, with D possibly matching TRBD1 (6 bases). The CDR3 contains 14 residues. Germline values: CDR1 SGHTA, CDR2 FQGNSA. Trimming cost V 9 bases and J 9 bases, with 21 bases left between them.

J is TRBJ2-5 and V is TRBV12-3 or TRBV12-4, with 10 bases fitting TRBD2. This CDR3 has 17 amino acids. V was pared by 2 bases and J by 4 bases, with 10 bases of the junction left unmatched. The CDR3 sequence: CASSLNWIAGGGETQYF. In DNA form, the CDR3 reads TGTGCCAGCAGTTTAAATTGGATAGCGGGAGGTGGAGAGACCCAGTACTTC.

This clonotype was seen a handful of times. This chain connects TRBV4-2 to TRBJ1-1, with D perhaps TRBD1 (6 bases). From germline, CDR1 is LGHNA and CDR2 YNFKEQ. V was shortened by 1 base and J by 0 bases, with 15 bases between the two germline ends. The length of the CDR3 is 17 residues. The chain's CDR3 is CASSQGRTENMNTEAFF. The CDR3 DNA reads as TGTGCCAGCAGCCAAGGGCGGACAGAAAATATGAACACTGAAGCTTTCTTT.

The chain links TRBV2 to TRBJ2-1; 9 bases map to TRBD2. This CDR3 is built from 16 residues. Germline V gene lookup returns CDR1 SNHLY and CDR2 FYNNEI. The trim removed 2 bases at V and 7 bases at J, leaving 9 bases unmatched. CDR3 amino acids: CASSEKVAGGKNEQFF. The CDR3 coding sequence is TGTGCCAGCAGTGAAAAAGTTGCGGGAGGGAAGAATGAGCAGTTCTTC.

In its sample, this clonotype was seen a few times. The V gene is TRBV12-3 or TRBV12-4, the J gene TRBJ2-3; TRBD2 aligns across 8 bases. This CDR3 has 17 amino acids. V dropped 4 bases and J dropped 7; count of bases not matched to a gene: 16. This CDR3 is CASSSPPLAGRGHTQYF. The CDR3 nucleotides are TGTGCCAGCAGTTCCCCCCCCCTAGCGGGCCGGGGGCATACGCAGTATTTT.

This clonotype was seen repeatedly, ten times or more. The rearrangement joins TRBV7-6 to TRBJ1-5; 7 bases map to TRBD1. Germline V gene lookup returns CDR1 SGHVS and CDR2 FNYEAQ. This CDR3 has 16 residues. After removal of 2 bases from V and 5 bases from J, the junction contained 9 bases not matched to a gene. The CDR3 protein is CASSLFLTGIDQPQHF. In DNA form, the CDR3 reads TGTGCCAGCAGCTTATTTTTGACAGGGATCGATCAGCCCCAGCATTTT.

The chain carries TRBV27 and TRBJ1-5; the D gene is possibly TRBD1 (5 bases). Trimming shortened V by 4 bases and J by 5 bases, and 12 bases separated the two germline ends. In germline, CDR1 is MNHEY, CDR2 SMNVEV (reference sequence). The CDR3 spans 14 residues. As DNA, the CDR3 is TGTGCCAGCAGTTCGACAGAAGCCCATCAGCCCCAGCATTTT. This translates into CASSSTEAHQPQHF.

The chain couples TRBV28 to TRBJ1-2; D unresolved. The CDR3 spans 12 residues. V lost 8 bases and J 5 bases, leaving 12 bases between the germline ends. The germline V gene encodes CDR1 MDHEN and CDR2 SYDVKM. The CDR3 DNA reads as TGTGCCAGCCGTTCCTTAGGTTATGGCTACACCTTC. Translating it yields CASRSLGYGYTF.

The V call is TRBV10-3, the J call TRBJ2-7, with a possible D match to TRBD1 (5 bases). CDR1 and CDR2 (germline): ENHRY, SYGVKD. The V and J ends lost 3 bases and 4 bases respectively, with 19 bases between them. This CDR3 has 16 residues. This CDR3 reads CAISDFDSVHPYEQYV. CDR3 sequence (DNA): TGTGCCATCAGTGATTTCGACAGTGTCCACCCTTACGAGCAGTACGTC.

This clonotype was seen only a few times. The genes are TRBV6-2 or TRBV6-3 and TRBJ2-1; D is ambiguous. Germline-derived CDR1 and CDR2 are MNHEY and SVGEGT. The CDR3 length is 16 residues. Trimming took 0 bases from V and 7 from J, leaving 16 bases between them. The CDR3 bases are TGTGCCAGCAGTTACTCGCTTTGGGAAGGTCGGAATGAGCAGTTCTTC. This translates into CASSYSLWEGRNEQFF.

The gene calls are TRBV3-1 and TRBJ2-7; no firm D call. CDR1 is LGHDT and CDR2 is YNNKEL in the germline V gene (reference sequence). V lost 4 bases and J lost 3, with 10 bases in between. This CDR3 has 13 amino acids. The CDR3 loop reads CASSRNLHYEQYF. DNA for the CDR3: TGTGCCAGCAGCCGAAACCTTCACTACGAGCAGTACTTC.

The chain combines TRBV12-3 or TRBV12-4 with TRBJ1-2, with D tentatively TRBD1 (5 bases). This CDR3 is built from 12 residues. Trimming removed 3 bases at V and 7 bases at J, with 9 bases between. The CDR3 protein is CASSFSGLGYTF. The CDR3 nucleotides read TGTGCCAGCAGTTTTTCGGGGCTTGGCTACACCTTC.

The V gene is TRBV6-2 or TRBV6-3, the J gene TRBJ2-7; the match to TRBD2 covers 9 bases. Germline CDR1 reads MNHEY; CDR2 reads SVGEGT. V was pared by 4 bases and J by 6 bases, with 7 bases of the junction left unmatched. The CDR3 spans 14 residues. The CDR3 loop is CASSWSGRSREQYV. The CDR3 coding sequence is TGTGCCAGCAGTTGGAGCGGGAGGTCTCGCGAGCAGTACGTC.

The gene calls are TRBV7-2 and TRBJ1-6; a possible D gene is TRBD1 (6 bases). This CDR3 contains 15 residues. The ends were cut back, 1 base at V and 10 bases at J, with 14 bases in the middle. CDR1 is SGHTA and CDR2 is FQGNSA in the germline V gene. The CDR3 DNA reads TGTGCCAGCAGCTTAGAGGGCAGGGGACAATCACCCCTCCACTTT. Translating gives CASSLEGRGQSPLHF.

This clonotype was detected only a few times. V gene TRBV11-3 combines with J gene TRBJ1-1; D gene ambiguous. This CDR3 has 14 residues. Trimming pared 6 bases from V and 0 bases from J, leaving 11 bases between. Germline CDR1 and CDR2: SGHNT and YENEEA. The CDR3 DNA reads as TGTGCCAGCAGGGTTGGGAATATGAACACTGAAGCTTTCTTT. Translated: CASRVGNMNTEAFF.

This clonotype was detected a few times. The gene calls are TRBV12-3 or TRBV12-4 and TRBJ1-2; no clear D. V lost 0 bases and J 4 bases, leaving 6 bases between the germline ends. This CDR3 spans 13 amino acids. The CDR3 DNA sequence: TGTGCCAGCAGTTTAGCAGAGTTCTATGGCTACACCTTC. Translation gives CASSLAEFYGYTF.

V gene TRBV27 combines with J gene TRBJ2-7; 8 nucleotides line up with TRBD2. This CDR3 has 14 residues. Germline V gene lookup returns CDR1 MNHEY and CDR2 SMNVEV (reference sequence). J lost 5 bases, V lost 10 bases, and 13 bases had no gene match. The CDR3 DNA follows: TGTGCCACCCTCCCCAGCGGGAGTGTCAACGAGCAGTACTTC. Its translation: CATLPSGSVNEQYF.

This clonotype has just a few counts. The chain employs TRBV5-4 and TRBJ2-3, with a weak D call TRBD2 (6 bases). Deletions cut 4 bases from V and 5 bases from J, with 17 bases between. The germline gives CDR1 SGHNT, CDR2 YYREEE (reference sequence). This CDR3 contains 15 residues. The DNA for the CDR3 is TGTGCCAGCAGCCAGACTAGTCGGATTGGAGATACGCAGTATTTT. It is translated as CASSQTSRIGDTQYF.

This clonotype was counted a few times. This chain joins TRBV7-6 and TRBJ2-6; tentatively, D is TRBD2 (6 bases). CDR3 length: 16 amino acids. The germline CDR1 and CDR2 sequences are SGHVS and FNYEAQ. V lost 5 bases to trimming and J lost 4 bases, with 15 bases between them. Here the CDR3 reads CASSPLPRDGANVLTF. The DNA for the CDR3 is TGTGCCAGCAGCCCCCTTCCGCGGGACGGGGCCAACGTCCTGACTTTC.

This chain connects TRBV12-3 or TRBV12-4 to TRBJ2-5; D remains unclear. Trimming shortened V by 5 bases and J by 5 bases, and 18 bases separated the two germline ends. The CDR3 spans 15 residues. The CDR3 DNA sequence: TGTGCCAGCAGTCCTCTCGCCCCGGGTAGGGAGACCCAGTACTTC. Translated, it gives CASSPLAPGRETQYF.

The chain recombines TRBV7-2 with TRBJ2-3, with no clear D. CDR3 length: 12 amino acids. Germline values: CDR1 SGHTA, CDR2 FQGNSA. Between the trimmed V and J ends, which lost 5 bases and 7 bases, there was a span of 10 bases. The CDR3, as DNA: TGTGCCAGCAGCCTACAGCCGAATACGCAGTATTTT. Translated, it gives CASSLQPNTQYF.